A selection of T cell receptor beta chains follows, all from one sample in a study of Graves' ophthalmopathy and Graves' hyperthyroidism. TCRdb analysed the multiplex PCR reads with MiXCR anew, one entry per CDR3 protein. The sample shows about 550,000 distinct CDR3 sequences, approximately 35% of them seen only once. Material: peripheral blood or thyroid tissue (not recorded which). The receptors originated from an adult man with Graves' hyperthyroidism. The CDR3 runs from the conserved cysteine through the conserved F or W. The D gene is left open where the match is weak. Rows may omit the clone size; those that give it use once, few, many or a size class.

d_call	j_call	v_call	clone_size	cdr3_nt	cdr3_aa
TRBD1	TRBJ2-5	TRBV2	-	TGTGCCAGCAGTTTATGGGCGGACAGGGGGTACCAAGAGACCCAGTACTTC	CASSLWADRGYQETQYF
TRBD1	TRBJ2-2	TRBV5-8	few	TGTGCCAGCAGCCCTCCGAGGGACAGAGACACCGGGGAGCTGTTTTTT	CASSPPRDRDTGELFF
-	TRBJ2-1	TRBV29-1	few	TGCAGCGTTGACGGGAGTTATGGGGGAGAGGATGAGCAGTTCTTC	CSVDGSYGGEDEQFF
TRBD1	TRBJ1-2	TRBV5-1	many	TGTGCCAGCAGCTCAACAGGGGGTGGCTACACCTTC	CASSSTGGGYTF
TRBD1	TRBJ2-7	TRBV29-1	-	TGCAGCGTTACAGGGGGCTACGAGCAGTACTTC	CSVTGGYEQYF
TRBD1	TRBJ2-7	TRBV5-1	-	TGCGCCAGCAGCCTCGGGACAGGGGTGTCGCACGAGCAGTACTTC	CASSLGTGVSHEQYF
-	TRBJ2-7	TRBV7-2	-	TGTGCCAGCAGCTTAGGGTACCGGGCTATTCGATTC	CASSLGYRAIRF
TRBD1	TRBJ2-5	TRBV2	many	TGTGCCAGCAGTGAAAGTCCCAGGGGGCTTGAGACCCAGTACTTC	CASSESPRGLETQYF
-	TRBJ2-7	TRBV5-6	-	TGTGCCAGCAGCTTGGGGTGGAACGAGCAGTACTTC	CASSLGWNEQYF
-	TRBJ1-1	TRBV29-1	many	TGCAGCGTTGGGAACGAGGCTGAAGCTTTCTTT	CSVGNEAEAFF
-	TRBJ2-6	TRBV5-1	-	TGCGCCAGCAGCTTGGAATTGGGTCGGTGGAGCTCTGGGGCCAACGTCCTGACTTTC	CASSLELGRWSSGANVLTF
-	TRBJ2-1	TRBV12-5	-	TGTGCTAGTGGTTTGCCCGGGCCGCCGGGGAATGAGCAGTTCTTC	CASGLPGPPGNEQFF
TRBD1	TRBJ1-6	TRBV7-8	many	TGTGCCAGCAGCATGGACAGGAGGTATTCACCCCTCCACTTT	CASSMDRRYSPLHF
-	TRBJ1-6	TRBV20-1	many	TGCAGTGCTAGAGGGGAAGGGGGCTCCTATAATTCACCCCTCCACTTT	CSARGEGGSYNSPLHF
-	TRBJ2-2	TRBV28	few	TGTGCCAGCAGTTTATGGATGGTCGGGGAGCTGTTTTTT	CASSLWMVGELFF
TRBD1	TRBJ2-3	TRBV29-1	-	TGCAGCGTTGGACAGGGGGTAACAGATACGCAGTATTTT	CSVGQGVTDTQYF
TRBD1	TRBJ2-5	TRBV29-1	-	TGCAGTGCCGGCGGGACAGGGGGCCAAGATACGCAGTACTTC	CSAGGTGGQDTQYF
TRBD2	TRBJ2-7	TRBV24-1	-	TGTGCCACCAGTGATTTGCAACTAGCGGGAGGGGTCAATGAGCAGTACTTC	CATSDLQLAGGVNEQYF
-	TRBJ2-5	TRBV20-1	few	TGCAGTGCCTCAAAGGGGGGAGACGAGACCCAGTACTTC	CSASKGGDETQYF
TRBD2	TRBJ2-2	TRBV5-1	few	TGCGCCAGCAGCTCGGGCCGCGGGACTAGCGGGAGGAACACCGGGGAGCTGTTTTTT	CASSSGRGTSGRNTGELFF
-	TRBJ2-7	TRBV7-9	many	TGTGCCAGCAGCCGGACACCCCCAGGAAACGAGCAGTACTTC	CASSRTPPGNEQYF
-	TRBJ1-2	TRBV7-9	-	TGTGCCAGCAGCTTAAAAGGAGACGGGGTGTATGGCTACACCTTC	CASSLKGDGVYGYTF
TRBD1	TRBJ2-7	TRBV2	few	TGTGCCAGCAGTGAACACAGGGGGGACTACGAGCAGTACTTC	CASSEHRGDYEQYF
TRBD2	TRBJ2-5	TRBV2	-	TGTGCCAGCAGTGAAGTGGGGACTAGCGGGGGGGAAGAGACCCAGTACTTC	CASSEVGTSGGEETQYF
-	TRBJ1-5	TRBV9	many	TGTGCCAGCAGCGTAGGAGGCGGCAATCAGCCCCAGCATTTT	CASSVGGGNQPQHF
TRBD1	TRBJ1-6	TRBV20-1	many	TGCAGTGCTAGGGACACCTCAGGGGGCAGGGATTCACCCCTCCACTTT	CSARDTSGGRDSPLHF
-	TRBJ2-7	TRBV12-3/TRBV12-4	few	TGTGCCAGCAGTTACTCGAAGAAGCGGGCAAGCTCCTACGAGCAGTACTTC	CASSYSKKRASSYEQYF
-	TRBJ1-2	TRBV28	many	TGTGCCAGCAGCCAGGACAGAAACTATGGCTACACCTTC	CASSQDRNYGYTF
-	TRBJ2-7	TRBV7-3	-	TGTGCCAGCAGCCTAAGATCAGGGGTTGAGCAGTACTTC	CASSLRSGVEQYF
-	TRBJ1-1	TRBV29-1	many	TGCAGCGTTGAAGATGGGCGGATGAACACTGAAGCTTTCTTT	CSVEDGRMNTEAFF
-	TRBJ2-5	TRBV7-8	many	TGTGCCAGCAGCTTAGATGGGGGGAGGATCCAAGAGACCCAGTACTTC	CASSLDGGRIQETQYF
-	TRBJ2-5	TRBV29-1	once	TGCAGCTTGACTAGGGGTGAGACCCAGTACTTC	CSLTRGETQYF
-	TRBJ1-1	TRBV6-5	many	TGTGCCAGCAGTTACTCGAGGCAGTCTGAAGCTTTCTTT	CASSYSRQSEAFF
-	TRBJ1-5	TRBV7-2	-	TGTGCCAGCAGCCCGACTAGCGGGGGCCCGCGACCCCAGCATTTT	CASSPTSGGPRPQHF
-	TRBJ2-7	TRBV20-1	many	TGCAGTGCTAGCTCCGACTACGAGCAGTACTTC	CSASSDYEQYF
-	TRBJ1-5	TRBV20-1	-	TGCAGTGCTAGTAGGCGTCAGATCGATCAGCCCCAGCATTTT	CSASRRQIDQPQHF
TRBD1	TRBJ2-2	TRBV29-1	many	TGCAGCGCTAGAAGGGACAGGAACACCGGGGAGCTGTTTTTT	CSARRDRNTGELFF
TRBD1	TRBJ2-7	TRBV10-3	-	TGTGCCATCAGTGTGGGGGACAGGGGGCGCAGCGAGCAGTACTTC	CAISVGDRGRSEQYF
-	TRBJ2-7	TRBV18	many	TGTGCCAGCTCAGCCCAAAGTAGAGAGCAGTACTTC	CASSAQSREQYF
-	TRBJ2-3	TRBV10-3	few	TGTGCCATCAGAGACCCCACCAGGGATTATACGCAGTATTTT	CAIRDPTRDYTQYF
-	TRBJ2-5	TRBV20-1	-	TGCAGTGCTAGCGCGCGACCCTACGAGACCCAGTACTTC	CSASARPYETQYF
TRBD1	TRBJ1-5	TRBV2	-	TGTGCCAGCAGTCCCGGTTCCCTAGACAGGGGGCGTCAGCCCCAGCACTTT	CASSPGSLDRGRQPQHF
-	TRBJ1-5	TRBV28	-	TGTGCCAGCAGTTTGGACTTCGGGAATCAGCCCCAGCATTTT	CASSLDFGNQPQHF
TRBD2	TRBJ2-5	TRBV25-1	many	TGTGCCAGCAGCCCACGACTAGCGCGGGAAGAGACCCAGTACTTC	CASSPRLAREETQYF
-	TRBJ2-2	TRBV7-6	many	TGTGCCAGCAGGACAGTCTACACCGGGGAGCTGTTTTTT	CASRTVYTGELFF
TRBD1	TRBJ1-1	TRBV5-1	many	TGCGCCAGCAAGCAGGGGGTGGACACTGAAGCTTTCTTT	CASKQGVDTEAFF
-	TRBJ2-5	TRBV6-1	many	TGTGCCAGCAGTGCCCTGACTATCCAAGAGACCCAGTACTTC	CASSALTIQETQYF
-	TRBJ1-2	TRBV7-2	-	TGTGCCAGCAGCGGAGGGAAGCTGGATGGCTACACCTTC	CASSGGKLDGYTF
-	TRBJ2-7	TRBV29-1	-	TGCAGCGTTAAAGGACAATTCGAGCAGTACTTC	CSVKGQFEQYF
TRBD1	TRBJ2-7	TRBV12-3/TRBV12-4	many	TGTGCCAGCAGTTTGTGCGACAGGGGCTGCGAGCAGTACTTC	CASSLCDRGCEQYF
TRBD2	TRBJ2-7	TRBV7-9	few	TGTGCCAGCTCATCGACTAGCGGGGGTACCTACGAGCAGTACTTC	CASSSTSGGTYEQYF
TRBD1	TRBJ2-2	TRBV2	-	TGTGCCAGCATTCGAGACAGGGGGCTTACGAACACCGGGGAGCTGTTTTTT	CASIRDRGLTNTGELFF